This T cell receptor (beta chain) was retrieved from a study of blood T cell repertoires in COVID-19. Study details: Collection of acute and convalescent COVID-19 samples took place in the United States, Italy and Spain. PBMCs, B-cell-depleted T cells, or T cells were the source of the cDNA or gDNA that made up the material.

Here immunoSEQ multiplex PCR was the method, and the copy in TCRdb shows in-frame clones only, minus some. This table holds some 190,000 clones, just under 85% found once. Germline V gives CDR1 LNHNV, CDR2 YYDKDF (reference sequence). Germline trimming cut 1 base from V and 3 bases from J; bases unmatched to any gene: 6. This CDR3 contains 17 residues. Material for sequencing was peripheral blood. This clonotype was obtained from a woman between 65 and 79 years old with active or convalescent COVID-19. The rearrangement uses TRBV15 and TRBJ1-3, with 10 bases lining up with TRBD1. Here the CDR3 DNA reads TGTGCCACCAGCAGAGCGGGACAGGGGTTCGGTGGAAACACCATATATTTT. This gives the protein CATSRAGQGFGGNTIYF.